The 8 T cell receptor beta chains listed next were all sequenced from one sample in a study of blood T cell repertoires in COVID-19. The data were produced by immunoSEQ multiplex PCR, yet TCRdb's version contains in-frame clones alone and is incomplete. The table lists a few hundred thousand clones, roughly nine tenths of them singletons. The source material was peripheral blood. Source of these receptors: a woman aged 25-40 years with COVID-19, enrolled during active disease.

The genes are TRBV19 and TRBJ2-2; 7 nucleotides align to TRBD1. CDR1 LNHDA and CDR2 SQIVND come from the germline V gene (reference sequence). CDR3 length equals 19 residues. V was clipped by 5 bases and J by 1 base; unmatched bases: 16. DNA of the CDR3: TGTGCCAGTAGTGACTGGGACAGTCTGGAGGAATGGAACACCGGGGAGCTGTTTTTT. Translating gives CASSDWDSLEEWNTGELFF.

V usage is TRBV5-1 and J usage is TRBJ1-5; perhaps TRBD1 as D (6 bases). V lost 0 bases and J 4 bases, leaving 11 bases between the germline ends. CDR3 length: 15 residues. The V gene's germline CDR1 is SGHRS and CDR2 YFSETQ. CDR3 nucleotide sequence: TGCGCCAGCAGCTTGGCCGGGACAACAAATCAGCCCCAGCATTTT. It yields the protein CASSLAGTTNQPQHF.

The chain recombines TRBV2 with TRBJ2-7; a weak D match, TRBD2 (6 bases). V was trimmed by 4 bases and J by 2 bases, leaving 12 bases between them. The CDR3 extends over 14 amino acids. Germline-derived CDR1 and CDR2 are SNHLY and FYNNEI. In DNA form, the CDR3 reads TGTGCCAGCAGTGGTACGGGGGTCCCCTACGAGCAGTACTTC. This codes for CASSGTGVPYEQYF.

CDR3 amino acids: CATSRLRGGADGYTF. CDR3 in DNA: TGTGCCACCAGCCGACTGCGAGGGGGCGCGGATGGCTACACCTTC. The chain links TRBV15 to TRBJ1-2; 7 bases agree with TRBD1. CDR3 length: 15 residues. V lost 5 bases and J lost 6; bases outside the gene matches: 12. Germline lookup yields CDR1 LNHNV and CDR2 YYDKDF (reference sequence).

This sequence joins TRBV2 and TRBJ2-7; TRBD1 matches 9 bases. There are 14 residues in the CDR3. The V and J ends lost 6 bases and 5 bases, in that order; junction bases with no gene match: 8. Per germline, CDR1 SNHLY and CDR2 FYNNEI. This CDR3 is CASRPPGQGNEQYF. The CDR3 DNA is TGTGCCAGCAGACCTCCGGGACAGGGAAACGAGCAGTACTTC. Complete variable domain (other parts from reference TRBV2 and TRBJ2-7): EPEVTQTPSHQVTQMGQEVILRCVPISNHLYFYWYRQILGQKVEFLVSFYNNEISEKSEIFDDQFSVERPDGSNFTLKIRSTKLEDSAMYFCASRPPGQGNEQYFGPGTRLTVT.

This chain joins TRBV5-8 and TRBJ2-3; TRBD2 is a possible D gene (6 bases). The CDR3 totals 15 residues. CDR1 is SGHTS and CDR2 is YDEGEE in the germline V gene. Trimming removed 4 bases from V and 5 bases from J, with 17 bases in between. The CDR3 here is CASSPTSFAIDTQYF. The CDR3 DNA follows: TGTGCCAGCAGCCCGACTAGTTTCGCCATAGATACGCAGTATTTT. Combining the CDR3 with reference TRBV5-8 and TRBJ2-3 gives the whole variable domain EAGVTQSPTHLIKTRGQQATLRCSPISGHTSVYWYQQALGLGLQFLLWYDEGEERNRGNFPPRFSGRQFPNYSSELNVNALELEDSALYLCASSPTSFAIDTQYFGPGTRLTVL.

V usage is TRBV10-1 and J usage is TRBJ2-1; D is perhaps TRBD2 (5 bases). This CDR3 spans 15 amino acids. Germline CDR1 and CDR2: WNHNN and SYGVQD (reference sequence). V dropped 6 bases and J dropped 7 bases, with 19 bases sitting between them. The DNA of the CDR3 is TGCGCCAGCAGCCAACTAGTAGGGTTGAAAAATGAGCAGTTCTTC. Its translation: CASSQLVGLKNEQFF.

A single count supports this clone. V gene TRBV9 combines with J gene TRBJ1-1; 7 nucleotides agree with TRBD1. CDR1 is SGDLS and CDR2 is YYNGEE in the germline V gene. The CDR3 is 14 residues long. V shed 0 bases and J 5 bases; nucleotides not matched to a gene: 4. The CDR3 region is CASSVGQGDTEAFF. CDR3 coding DNA: TGTGCCAGCAGCGTAGGACAGGGAGATACTGAAGCTTTCTTT. The whole variable domain, remainder taken from reference TRBV9 and TRBJ1-1, is DSGVTQTPKHLITATGQRVTLRCSPRSGDLSVYWYQQSLDQGLQFLIQYYNGEERAKGNILERFSAQQFPDLHSELNLSSLELGDSALYFCASSVGQGDTEAFFGQGTRLTVV.